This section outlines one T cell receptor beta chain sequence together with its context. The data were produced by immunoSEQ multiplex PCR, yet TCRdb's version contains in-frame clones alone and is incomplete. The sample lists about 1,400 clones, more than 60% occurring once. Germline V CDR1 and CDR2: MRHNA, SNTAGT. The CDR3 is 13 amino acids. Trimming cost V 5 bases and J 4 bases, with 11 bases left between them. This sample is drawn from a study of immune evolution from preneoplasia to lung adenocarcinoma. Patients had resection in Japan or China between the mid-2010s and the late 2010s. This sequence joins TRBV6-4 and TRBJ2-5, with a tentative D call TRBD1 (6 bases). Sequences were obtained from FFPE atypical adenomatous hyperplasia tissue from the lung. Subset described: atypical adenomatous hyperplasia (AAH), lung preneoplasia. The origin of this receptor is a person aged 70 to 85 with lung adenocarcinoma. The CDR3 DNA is TGTGCCAGCAGTACAGGGTTCGGAGAGACCCAGTACTTC. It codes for CASSTGFGETQYF.